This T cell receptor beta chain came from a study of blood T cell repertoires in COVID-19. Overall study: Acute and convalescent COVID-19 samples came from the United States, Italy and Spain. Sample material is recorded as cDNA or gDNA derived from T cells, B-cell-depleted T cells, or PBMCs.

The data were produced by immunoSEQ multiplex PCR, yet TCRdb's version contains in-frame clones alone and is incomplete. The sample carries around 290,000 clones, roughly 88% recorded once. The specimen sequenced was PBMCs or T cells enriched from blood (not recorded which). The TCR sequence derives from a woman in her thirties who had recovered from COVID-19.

CDR3 in DNA: TGCGCCAGCACCCCAGGGGGGTGGCTGGAAAAACTGTTTTTT. Translating gives CASTPGGWLEKLFF. The genes are TRBV4-1 and TRBJ1-4, with 7 bases that match TRBD1. CDR3 size: 14 residues. Germline loops: CDR1 MGHRA, CDR2 YSYEKL. Trimming at V came to 7 bases and at J to 8 bases, leaving 10 bases not matched to a gene.